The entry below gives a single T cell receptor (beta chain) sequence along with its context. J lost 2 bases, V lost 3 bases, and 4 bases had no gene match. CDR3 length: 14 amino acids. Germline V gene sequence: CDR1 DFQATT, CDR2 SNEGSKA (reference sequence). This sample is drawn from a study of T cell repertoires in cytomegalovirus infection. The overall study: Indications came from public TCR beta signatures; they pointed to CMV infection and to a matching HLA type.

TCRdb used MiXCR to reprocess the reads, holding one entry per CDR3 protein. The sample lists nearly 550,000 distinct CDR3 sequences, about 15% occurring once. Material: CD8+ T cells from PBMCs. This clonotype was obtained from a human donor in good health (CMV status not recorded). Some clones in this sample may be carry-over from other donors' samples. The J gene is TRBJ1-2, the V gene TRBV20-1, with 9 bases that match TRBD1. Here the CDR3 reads CSAREQGANYGYTF. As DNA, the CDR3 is TGCAGTGCTAGGGAACAGGGGGCGAACTATGGCTACACCTTC.